The clone carrying this T cell receptor beta chain has a handful of counts. Its antigen is not identified. The sample originates from a study of CD8 T cells in ankylosing spondylitis. General observations from the study: Both synovial fluid and blood in reactive arthritis had previously been reported to carry some motif variants. Ankylosing spondylitis blood seemed to carry a telltale TCR beta motif made of roughly 8 highly homologous variants.

Germline CDR1 reads SEHNR; CDR2 reads FQNEAQ (reference sequence). The CDR3 consists of 16 residues. V was pared by 0 bases and J by 5 bases, with 14 bases between. By quantitative 5'-RACE with molecular barcodes, the TCR beta libraries were made. TCRdb independently ran MiXCR on the 5' RACE reads; one entry per CDR3 protein. The sample holds about 90,000 distinct CDR3 sequences, about 8.3% seen once. Sequencing was done on a sample of blood, either unsorted or a sorted T cell fraction (not recorded which). The TCR sequence derives from a male donor with ankylosing spondylitis. The rearrangement links TRBV7-9 to TRBJ2-1, with unresolved D. The CDR3 DNA follows: TGTGCCAGCAGCTTAGCGTTGGGCGGACCTAACAATGAGCAGTTCTTC. As protein: CASSLALGGPNNEQFF. The whole variable domain, filled in from reference TRBV7-9 and TRBJ2-1, reads DTGVSQNPRHKITKRGQNVTFRCDPISEHNRLYWYRQTLGQGPEFLTYFQNEAQLEKSRLLSDRFSAERPKGSFSTLEIQRTEQGDSAMYLCASSLALGGPNNEQFFGPGTRLTVL.